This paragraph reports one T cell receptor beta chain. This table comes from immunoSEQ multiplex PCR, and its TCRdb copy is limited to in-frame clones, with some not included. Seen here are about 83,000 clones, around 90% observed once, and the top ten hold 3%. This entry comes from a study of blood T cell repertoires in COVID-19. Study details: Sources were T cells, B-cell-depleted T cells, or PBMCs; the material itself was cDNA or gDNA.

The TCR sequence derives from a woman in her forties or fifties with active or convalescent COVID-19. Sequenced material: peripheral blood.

The CDR3 sequence is CSARGQTTFGYTF. In DNA form, the CDR3 reads TGCAGCGCCCGCGGGCAGACCACGTTCGGCTACACCTTC. The rearrangement joins TRBV29-1 to TRBJ1-2; D not resolved. With 7 bases removed from V and 8 bases from J, the gap between germline ends came to 20 bases. The CDR3 loop spans 13 amino acids. Germline CDR1 SQVTM, CDR2 ANQGSEA.